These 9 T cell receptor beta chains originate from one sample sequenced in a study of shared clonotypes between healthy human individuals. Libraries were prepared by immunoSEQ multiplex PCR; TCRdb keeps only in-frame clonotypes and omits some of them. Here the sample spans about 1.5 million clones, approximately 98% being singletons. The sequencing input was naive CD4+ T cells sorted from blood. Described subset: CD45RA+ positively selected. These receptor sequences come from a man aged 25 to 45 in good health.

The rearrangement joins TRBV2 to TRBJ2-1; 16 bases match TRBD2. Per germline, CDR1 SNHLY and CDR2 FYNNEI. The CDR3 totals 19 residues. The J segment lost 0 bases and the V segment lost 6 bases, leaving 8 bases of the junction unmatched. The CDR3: CASRTGLAGGPSSYNEQFF. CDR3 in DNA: TGTGCCAGCAGAACGGGACTAGCGGGAGGGCCTAGCTCCTACAATGAGCAGTTCTTC.

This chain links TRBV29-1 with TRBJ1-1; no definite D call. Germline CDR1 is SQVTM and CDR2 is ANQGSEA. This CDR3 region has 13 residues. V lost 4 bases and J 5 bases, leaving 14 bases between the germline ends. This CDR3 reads CSVGVLGGTEAFF. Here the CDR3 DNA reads TGCAGCGTTGGGGTTCTAGGAGGTACTGAAGCTTTCTTT.

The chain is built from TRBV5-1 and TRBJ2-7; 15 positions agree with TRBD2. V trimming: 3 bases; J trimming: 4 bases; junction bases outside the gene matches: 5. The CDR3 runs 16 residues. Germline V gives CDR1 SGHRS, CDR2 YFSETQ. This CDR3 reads CASSSGTSGRLYEQYF. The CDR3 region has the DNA TGCGCCAGCAGCTCGGGGACTAGCGGGAGGTTGTACGAGCAGTACTTC.

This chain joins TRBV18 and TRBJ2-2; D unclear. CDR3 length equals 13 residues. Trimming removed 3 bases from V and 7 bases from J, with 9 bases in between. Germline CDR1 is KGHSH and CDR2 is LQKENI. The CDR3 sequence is CASSPDPIGELFF. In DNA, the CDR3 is TGTGCCAGCTCACCTGACCCCATCGGGGAGCTGTTTTTT.

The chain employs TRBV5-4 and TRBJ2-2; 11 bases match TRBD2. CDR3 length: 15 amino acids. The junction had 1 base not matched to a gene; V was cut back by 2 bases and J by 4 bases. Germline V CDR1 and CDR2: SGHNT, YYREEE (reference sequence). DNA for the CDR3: TGTGCCAGCAGCTTTAGCGGGAGGGCCACCGGGGAGCTGTTTTTT. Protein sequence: CASSFSGRATGELFF.

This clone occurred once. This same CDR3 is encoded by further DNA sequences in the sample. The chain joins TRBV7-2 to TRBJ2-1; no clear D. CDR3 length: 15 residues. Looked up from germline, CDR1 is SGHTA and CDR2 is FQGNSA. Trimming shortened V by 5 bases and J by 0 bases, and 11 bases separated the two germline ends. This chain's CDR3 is CASSPRRSSYNEQFF. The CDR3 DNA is TGTGCCAGCAGCCCACGGCGGAGCTCCTACAATGAGCAGTTCTTC.

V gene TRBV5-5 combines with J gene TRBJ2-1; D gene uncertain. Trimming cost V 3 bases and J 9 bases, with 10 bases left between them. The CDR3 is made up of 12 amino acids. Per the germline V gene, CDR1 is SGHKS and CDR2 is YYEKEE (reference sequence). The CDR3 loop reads CASSSLDGEQFF. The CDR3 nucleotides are TGTGCCAGCAGCTCCCTAGACGGTGAGCAGTTCTTC.

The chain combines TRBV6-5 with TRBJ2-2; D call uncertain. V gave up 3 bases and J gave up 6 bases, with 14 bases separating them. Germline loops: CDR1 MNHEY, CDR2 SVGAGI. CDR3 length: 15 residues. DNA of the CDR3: TGTGCCAGCAGTTATGATCGGAATTTGGCCGGGGAGCTGTTTTTT. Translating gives CASSYDRNLAGELFF.

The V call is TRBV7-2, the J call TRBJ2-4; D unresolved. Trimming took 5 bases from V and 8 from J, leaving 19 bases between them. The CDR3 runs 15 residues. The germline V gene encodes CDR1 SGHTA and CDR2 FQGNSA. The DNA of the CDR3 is TGTGCCAGCAGCGGTCGGGCAGGACCCTTAGACATTCAGTACTTC. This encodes CASSGRAGPLDIQYF.